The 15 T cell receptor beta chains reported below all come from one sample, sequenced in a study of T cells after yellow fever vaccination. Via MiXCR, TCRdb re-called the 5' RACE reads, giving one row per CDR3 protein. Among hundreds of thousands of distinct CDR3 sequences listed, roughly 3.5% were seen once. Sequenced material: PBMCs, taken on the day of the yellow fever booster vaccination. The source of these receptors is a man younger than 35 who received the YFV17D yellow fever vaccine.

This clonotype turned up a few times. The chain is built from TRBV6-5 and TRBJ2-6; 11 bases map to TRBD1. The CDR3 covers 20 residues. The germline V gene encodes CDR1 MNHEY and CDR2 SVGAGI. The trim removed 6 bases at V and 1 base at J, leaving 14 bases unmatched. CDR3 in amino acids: CASRQLVGTGGRSGANVLTF. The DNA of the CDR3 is TGTGCCAGCAGACAACTCGTCGGGACAGGGGGGCGATCTGGGGCCAACGTCCTGACTTTC.

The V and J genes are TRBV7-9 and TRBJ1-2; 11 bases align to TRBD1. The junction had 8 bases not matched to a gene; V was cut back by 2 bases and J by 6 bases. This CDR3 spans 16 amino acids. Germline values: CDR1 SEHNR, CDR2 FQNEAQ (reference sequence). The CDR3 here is CASSLNQGQGGNGYTF. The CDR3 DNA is TGTGCCAGCAGCTTAAACCAGGGACAGGGGGGAAATGGCTACACCTTC.

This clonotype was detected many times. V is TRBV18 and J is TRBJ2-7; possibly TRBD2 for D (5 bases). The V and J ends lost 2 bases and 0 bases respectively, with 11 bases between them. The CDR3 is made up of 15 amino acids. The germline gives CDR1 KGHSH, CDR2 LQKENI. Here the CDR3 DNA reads TGTGCCAGCTCACCAAGCGGTACCTACTCCTACGAGCAGTACTTC. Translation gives CASSPSGTYSYEQYF.

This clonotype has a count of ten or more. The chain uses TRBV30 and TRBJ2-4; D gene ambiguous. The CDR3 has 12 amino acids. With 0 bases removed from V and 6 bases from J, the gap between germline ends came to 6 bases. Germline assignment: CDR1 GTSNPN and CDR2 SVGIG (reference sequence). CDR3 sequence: CAWSVSGNIQYF. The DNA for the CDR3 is TGTGCCTGGAGTGTAAGTGGAAACATTCAGTACTTC.

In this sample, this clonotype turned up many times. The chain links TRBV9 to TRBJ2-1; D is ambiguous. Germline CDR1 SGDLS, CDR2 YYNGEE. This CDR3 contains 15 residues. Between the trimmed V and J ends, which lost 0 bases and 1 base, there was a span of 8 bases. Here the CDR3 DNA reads TGTGCCAGCAGCGTAGGCGTTGGGTCCTACAATGAGCAGTTCTTC. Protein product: CASSVGVGSYNEQFF.

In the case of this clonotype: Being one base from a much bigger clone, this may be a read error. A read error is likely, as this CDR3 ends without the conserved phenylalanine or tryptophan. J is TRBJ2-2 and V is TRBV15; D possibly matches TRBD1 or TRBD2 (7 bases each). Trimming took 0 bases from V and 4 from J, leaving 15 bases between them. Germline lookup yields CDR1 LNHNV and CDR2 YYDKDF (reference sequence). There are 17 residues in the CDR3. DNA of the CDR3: TGTGCCACCAGCAGAGACAGGGGGGGCGGTAGCACCGGGGAGCTGTTTATT. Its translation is CATSRDRGGGSTGELFI.

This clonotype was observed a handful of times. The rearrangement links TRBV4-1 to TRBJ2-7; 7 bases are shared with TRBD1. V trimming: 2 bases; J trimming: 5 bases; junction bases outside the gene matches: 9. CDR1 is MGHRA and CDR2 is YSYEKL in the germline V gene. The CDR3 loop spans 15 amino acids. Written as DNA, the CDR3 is TGCGCCAGCAGCCAAATTCCCGGGACAGTCGACGAGCAGTACTTC. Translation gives CASSQIPGTVDEQYF.

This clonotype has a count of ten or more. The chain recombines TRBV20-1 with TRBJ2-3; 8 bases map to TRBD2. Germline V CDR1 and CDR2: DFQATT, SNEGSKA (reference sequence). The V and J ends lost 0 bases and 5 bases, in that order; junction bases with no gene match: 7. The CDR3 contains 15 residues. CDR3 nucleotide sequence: TGCAGTGCTAGAGAGGCGAGCGGGGGTGGAGATACGCAGTATTTT. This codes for CSAREASGGGDTQYF.

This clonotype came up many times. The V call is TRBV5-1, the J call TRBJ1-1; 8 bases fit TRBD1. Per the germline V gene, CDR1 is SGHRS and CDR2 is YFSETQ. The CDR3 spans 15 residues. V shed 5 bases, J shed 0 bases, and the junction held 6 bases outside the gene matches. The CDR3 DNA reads TGCGCCAGCAGTCCGACAGGGGTAATGAACACTGAAGCTTTCTTT. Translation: CASSPTGVMNTEAFF.

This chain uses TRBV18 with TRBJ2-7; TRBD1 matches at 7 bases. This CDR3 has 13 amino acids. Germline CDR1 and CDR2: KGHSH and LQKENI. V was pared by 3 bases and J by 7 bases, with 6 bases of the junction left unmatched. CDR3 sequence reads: CASSPSPRGEQYF. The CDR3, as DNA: TGTGCCAGCTCACCGTCGCCCAGGGGGGAGCAGTACTTC.

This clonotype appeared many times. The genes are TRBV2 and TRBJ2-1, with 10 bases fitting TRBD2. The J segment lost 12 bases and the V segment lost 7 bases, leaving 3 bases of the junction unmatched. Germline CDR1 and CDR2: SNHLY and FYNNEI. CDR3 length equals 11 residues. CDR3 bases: TGTGCCAGCACTAGCGGGGGACCGCAGTTCTTC. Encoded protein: CASTSGGPQFF.

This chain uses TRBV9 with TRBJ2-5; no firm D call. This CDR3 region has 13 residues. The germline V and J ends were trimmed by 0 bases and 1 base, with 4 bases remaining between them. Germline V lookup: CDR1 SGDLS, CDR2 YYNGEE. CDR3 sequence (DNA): TGTGCCAGCAGCGTAGACCCCCAAGAGACCCAGTACTTC. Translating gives CASSVDPQETQYF. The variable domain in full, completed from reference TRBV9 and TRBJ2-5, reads DSGVTQTPKHLITATGQRVTLRCSPRSGDLSVYWYQQSLDQGLQFLIQYYNGEERAKGNILERFSAQQFPDLHSELNLSSLELGDSALYFCASSVDPQETQYFGPGTRLLVL.

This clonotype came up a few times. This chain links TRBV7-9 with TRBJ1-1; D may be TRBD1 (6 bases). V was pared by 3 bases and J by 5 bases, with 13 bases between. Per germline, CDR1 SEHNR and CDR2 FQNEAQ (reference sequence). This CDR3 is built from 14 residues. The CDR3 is CASSFQGGWTEAFF. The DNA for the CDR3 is TGTGCCAGCAGCTTTCAAGGGGGGTGGACTGAAGCTTTCTTT. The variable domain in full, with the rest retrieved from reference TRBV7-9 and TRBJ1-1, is DTGVSQNPRHKITKRGQNVTFRCDPISEHNRLYWYRQTLGQGPEFLTYFQNEAQLEKSRLLSDRFSAERPKGSFSTLEIQRTEQGDSAMYLCASSFQGGWTEAFFGQGTRLTVV.

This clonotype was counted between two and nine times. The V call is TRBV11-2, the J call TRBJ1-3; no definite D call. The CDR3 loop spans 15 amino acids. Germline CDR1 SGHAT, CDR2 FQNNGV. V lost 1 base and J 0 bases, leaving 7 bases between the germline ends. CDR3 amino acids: CASSLVQNSGNTIYF. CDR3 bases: TGTGCCAGCAGCTTAGTCCAGAACTCTGGAAACACCATATATTTT.

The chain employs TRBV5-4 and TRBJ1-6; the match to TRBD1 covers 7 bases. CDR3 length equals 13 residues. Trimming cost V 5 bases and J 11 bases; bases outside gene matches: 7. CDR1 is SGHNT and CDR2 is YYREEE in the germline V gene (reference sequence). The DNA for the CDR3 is TGTGCCAGCAGTCCTGACAGGGTGGCACCCCTCCACTTT. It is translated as CASSPDRVAPLHF.